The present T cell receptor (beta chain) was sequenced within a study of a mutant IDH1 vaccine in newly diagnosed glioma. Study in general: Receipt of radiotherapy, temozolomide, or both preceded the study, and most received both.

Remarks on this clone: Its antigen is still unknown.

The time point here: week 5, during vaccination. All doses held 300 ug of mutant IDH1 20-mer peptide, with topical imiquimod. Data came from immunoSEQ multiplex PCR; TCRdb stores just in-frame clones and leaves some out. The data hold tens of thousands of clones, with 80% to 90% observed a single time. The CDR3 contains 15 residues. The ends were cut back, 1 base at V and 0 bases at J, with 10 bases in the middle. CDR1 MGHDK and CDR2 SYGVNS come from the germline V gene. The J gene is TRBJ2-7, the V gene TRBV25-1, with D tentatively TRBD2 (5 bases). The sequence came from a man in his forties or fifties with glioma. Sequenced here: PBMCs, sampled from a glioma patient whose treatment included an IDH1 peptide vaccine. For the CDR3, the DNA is TGTGCCAGCAGTGAATCGGGGTCCCTCTCCTACGAGCAGTACTTC. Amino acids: CASSESGSLSYEQYF.